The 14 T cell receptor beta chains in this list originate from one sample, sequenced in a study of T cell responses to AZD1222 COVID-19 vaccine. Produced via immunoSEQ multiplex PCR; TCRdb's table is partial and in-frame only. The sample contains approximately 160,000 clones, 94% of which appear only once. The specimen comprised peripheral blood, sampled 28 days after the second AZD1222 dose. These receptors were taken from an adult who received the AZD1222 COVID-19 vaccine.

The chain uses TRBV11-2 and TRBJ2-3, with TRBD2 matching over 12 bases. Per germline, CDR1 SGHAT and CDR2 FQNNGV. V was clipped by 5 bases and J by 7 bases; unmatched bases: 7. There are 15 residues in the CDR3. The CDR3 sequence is CASSPASGRGYTQYF. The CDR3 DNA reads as TGTGCCAGCAGCCCAGCTAGCGGGAGGGGGTATACGCAGTATTTT.

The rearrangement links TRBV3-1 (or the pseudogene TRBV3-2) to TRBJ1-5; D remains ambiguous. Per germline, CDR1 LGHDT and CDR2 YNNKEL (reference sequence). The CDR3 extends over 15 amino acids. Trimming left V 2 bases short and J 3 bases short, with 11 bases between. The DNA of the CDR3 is TGTGCCAGCAGCCAACCCTCCCACCCCAATCAGCCCCAGCATTTT. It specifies CASSQPSHPNQPQHF.

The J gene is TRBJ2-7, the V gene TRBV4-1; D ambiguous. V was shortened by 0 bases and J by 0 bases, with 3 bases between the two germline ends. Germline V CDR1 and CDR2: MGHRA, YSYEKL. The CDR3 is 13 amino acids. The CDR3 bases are TGCGCCAGCAGCCAAGACGGCTCCTACGAGCAGTACTTC. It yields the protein CASSQDGSYEQYF.

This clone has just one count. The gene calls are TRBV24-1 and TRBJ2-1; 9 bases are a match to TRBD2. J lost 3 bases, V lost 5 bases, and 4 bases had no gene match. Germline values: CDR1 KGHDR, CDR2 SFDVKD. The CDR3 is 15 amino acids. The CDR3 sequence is CATSVALAGYNEQFF. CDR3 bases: TGTGCCACCAGTGTAGCACTAGCGGGCTACAATGAGCAGTTCTTC.

The CDR3 nucleotides read TGTGCCAGCACCCTCACTAGCGGGAGCCCAGATACGCAGTATTTT. It is translated as CASTLTSGSPDTQYF. The V and J genes are TRBV27 and TRBJ2-3, with 11 bases lining up with TRBD2. Germline V gene lookup returns CDR1 MNHEY and CDR2 SMNVEV (reference sequence). V shed 7 bases and J 4 bases; nucleotides not matched to a gene: 7. The CDR3 is 15 amino acids.

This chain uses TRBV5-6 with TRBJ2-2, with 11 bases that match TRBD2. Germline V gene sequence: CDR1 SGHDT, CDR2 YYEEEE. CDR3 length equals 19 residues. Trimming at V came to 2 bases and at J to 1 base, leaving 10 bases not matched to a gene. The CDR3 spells CASSFPGLAGGENTGELFF. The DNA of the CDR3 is TGTGCCAGCAGCTTCCCGGGATTAGCGGGAGGGGAGAACACCGGGGAGCTGTTTTTT. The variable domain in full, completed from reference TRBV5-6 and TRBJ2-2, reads DAGVTQSPTHLIKTRGQQVTLRCSPKSGHDTVSWYQQALGQGPQFIFQYYEEEERQRGNFPDRFSGHQFPNYSSELNVNALLLGDSALYLCASSFPGLAGGENTGELFFGEGSRLTVL.

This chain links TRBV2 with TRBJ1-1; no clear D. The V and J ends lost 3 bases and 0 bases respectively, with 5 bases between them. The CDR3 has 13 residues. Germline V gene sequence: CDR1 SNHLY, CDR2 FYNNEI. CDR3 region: CASSEEMNTEAFF. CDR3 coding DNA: TGTGCCAGCAGTGAGGAGATGAACACTGAAGCTTTCTTT.

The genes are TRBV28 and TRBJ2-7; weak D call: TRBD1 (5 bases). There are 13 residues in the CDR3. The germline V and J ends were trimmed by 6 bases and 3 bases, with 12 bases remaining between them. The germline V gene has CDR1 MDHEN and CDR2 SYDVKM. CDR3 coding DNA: TGTGCCAGCAGCCGTTCCGACAGCTACGAGCAGTACTTC. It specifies CASSRSDSYEQYF.

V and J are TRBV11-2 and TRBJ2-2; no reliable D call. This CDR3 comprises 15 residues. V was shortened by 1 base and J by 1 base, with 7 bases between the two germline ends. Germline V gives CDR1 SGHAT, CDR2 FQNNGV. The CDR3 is CASSLAGLNTGELFF. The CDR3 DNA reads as TGTGCCAGCAGCTTAGCGGGCTTGAACACCGGGGAGCTGTTTTTT.

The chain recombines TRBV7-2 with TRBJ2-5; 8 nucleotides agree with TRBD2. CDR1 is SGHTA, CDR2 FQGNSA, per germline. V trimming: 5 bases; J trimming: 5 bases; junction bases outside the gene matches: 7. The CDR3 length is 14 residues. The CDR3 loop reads CASSNSGSSETQYF. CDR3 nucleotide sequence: TGTGCCAGCAGCAACAGCGGGAGTAGTGAGACCCAGTACTTC.

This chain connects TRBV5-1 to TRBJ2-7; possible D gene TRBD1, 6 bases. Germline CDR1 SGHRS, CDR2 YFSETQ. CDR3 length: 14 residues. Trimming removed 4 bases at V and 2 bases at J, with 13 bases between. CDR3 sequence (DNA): TGCGCCAGCAGCCGGATGACAGGAACCTACGAGCAGTACTTC. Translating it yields CASSRMTGTYEQYF.

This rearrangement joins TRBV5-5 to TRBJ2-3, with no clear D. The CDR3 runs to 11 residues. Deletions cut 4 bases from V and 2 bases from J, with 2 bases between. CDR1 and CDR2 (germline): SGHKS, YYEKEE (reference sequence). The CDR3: CASSDTDTQYF. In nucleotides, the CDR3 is TGTGCCAGCAGCGACACAGATACGCAGTATTTT.

The CDR3 DNA sequence: TGCGCCAGCAGCCAAGCCTTCAATGTCGCCGGGGAGCTGTTTTTT. It translates to CASSQAFNVAGELFF. The chain combines TRBV4-1 with TRBJ2-2; D gene ambiguous. The germline V gene encodes CDR1 MGHRA and CDR2 YSYEKL. The germline V and J ends were trimmed by 1 base and 6 bases, with 12 bases remaining between them. The CDR3 covers 15 residues.

DNA for the CDR3: TGTGCCAGCTCACCGACTAGCGGGATTTCAGATACGCAGTATTTT. Its translation is CASSPTSGISDTQYF. The rearrangement links TRBV18 to TRBJ2-3; 11 positions agree with TRBD2. Germline-derived CDR1 and CDR2 are KGHSH and LQKENI. The CDR3 contains 15 residues. V shed 3 bases, J shed 4 bases, and the junction held 3 bases outside the gene matches.